A selection of T cell receptor beta chains follows, all from one sample in a study of CD8 T cells in ankylosing spondylitis. MiXCR, applied by TCRdb to the 5' RACE reads, yields one record per CDR3 protein. The profile covers around 130,000 distinct CDR3 sequences, with about 6.4% appearing a single time and 12% taken by the ten largest. Material: blood, either unsorted or a sorted T cell fraction (not recorded which). The receptor set was obtained from a male donor with ankylosing spondylitis or in good health (not recorded which). The CDR3 runs from the conserved cysteine through the conserved F or W. The D gene is left open where the match is weak. Rows give clone size only sometimes, using once, few, many, or a class for an expanded clone.

length	D	V	size	J	DNA	CDR3
17	TRBD2	TRBV7-2	many	TRBJ2-5	TGTGCCAGCAGCCGTAAAAGCGGCGGGAGCAACCAAGAGACCCAGTACTTC	CASSRKSGGSNQETQYF
12	TRBD1	TRBV20-1	many	TRBJ1-5	TGCAGTGCGGCCCAGGGGGCCAAGCCCCAGCATTTT	CSAAQGAKPQHF
15	TRBD1	TRBV5-4	NA	TRBJ2-3	TGTGCCAGCAGCTTTACAGGGGCTAACACAGATACGCAGTATTTT	CASSFTGANTDTQYF
17	NA	TRBV9	many	TRBJ2-4	TGTGCCAGCAGCGACCCCCTGGGGGCCCTTCCCAAAAACATTCAGTACTTC	CASSDPLGALPKNIQYF
14	NA	TRBV5-1	many	TRBJ2-3	TGCGCCAGCAGCCTCGGGACACCCACAGATACGCAGTATTTT	CASSLGTPTDTQYF
12	NA	TRBV9	many	TRBJ1-3	TGTGCCAGCAGCGGTACCAAAAACACCATATATTTT	CASSGTKNTIYF
13	NA	TRBV20-1	many	TRBJ1-4	TGCAGTGCTAGAGTCCCAGAAGGGGAAAAACTGTTTTTT	CSARVPEGEKLFF
16	NA	TRBV19	many	TRBJ1-2	TGTGCCAGTAGTAGTTGGGACGGATTGGCTAACTATGGCTACACCTTC	CASSSWDGLANYGYTF
15	NA	TRBV2	many	TRBJ2-5	TGTGCCAGCAGCTTCGGGACAGGCGGGGGAGAGACCCAGTACTTC	CASSFGTGGGETQYF
14	NA	TRBV7-8	NA	TRBJ1-1	TGTGCCAGCAGCTTAGCGGGAGACAGGTTATTAGCTTTCTTT	CASSLAGDRLLAFF
13	NA	TRBV5-1	NA	TRBJ1-1	TGCGCCAGCAGCTTGGAATCAGGCTCTGAAGCTTTCTTT	CASSLESGSEAFF
18	TRBD2	TRBV3-1	NA	TRBJ2-7	TGTGCCAGCACCAAAGCGCTCTACCCGGCTAGCGGGAGCTACGAGCAGTACTTC	CASTKALYPASGSYEQYF
13	NA	TRBV20-1	many	TRBJ1-6	TGCAGTGCTAGTGGGCAGCCAGATTCACCCCTCCACTTT	CSASGQPDSPLHF
14	NA	TRBV5-1	many	TRBJ2-2	TGCGCCAGCAGCTTGGGTTTAGCGGCCGGGGAGCTGTTTTTT	CASSLGLAAGELFF
16	TRBD1	TRBV9	many	TRBJ1-6	TGTGCCAGCAGCGTCACCGACAGGGACTATAATTCACCCCTCCACTTT	CASSVTDRDYNSPLHF
16	TRBD2	TRBV20-1	few	TRBJ2-1	TGCAGGGCAGCTCAGGGACTAGCGGCCTTAAGGGATGAGCAGTTCTTC	CRAAQGLAALRDEQFF
14	NA	TRBV5-1	many	TRBJ1-2	TGCGCCAGCAGCTCGGTCTCCGGGGCCCATGGCTACACCTTC	CASSSVSGAHGYTF
16	NA	TRBV19	many	TRBJ1-4	TGTGCCAGTAGTATCGTGGGGATTGGGACTAATGAAAAACTGTTTTTT	CASSIVGIGTNEKLFF
17	NA	TRBV11-2	NA	TRBJ2-7	TGTGCCAGCAGCTTATTTAGCGGACCGATGAGCTCCTACGAGCAGTACTTC	CASSLFSGPMSSYEQYF
15	NA	TRBV5-1	many	TRBJ1-4	TGCGCCAGCAGCCCACTAGACAGAACTAATGAAAAACTGTTTTTT	CASSPLDRTNEKLFF
15	TRBD1	TRBV5-1	many	TRBJ2-1	TGCGCCAGCAGCGCCACGGGACAGGGGAGGAATGAGCAGTTCTTC	CASSATGQGRNEQFF
13	NA	TRBV10-3	many	TRBJ1-2	TGTGCCATCAGTGAAGGTGGGACCCGGGGCTACACCTTC	CAISEGGTRGYTF
16	NA	TRBV7-2	many	TRBJ1-1	TGTGCCAGCAATCCGATAGGTCCAGGGTTGAACACTGAAGCTTTCTTT	CASNPIGPGLNTEAFF
14	NA	TRBV20-1	many	TRBJ2-5	TGCAGTGCTAACCGGGCAGCGGGCCAAGAGACCCAGTACTTC	CSANRAAGQETQYF
12	NA	TRBV20-1	many	TRBJ2-5	TGCAGTGCTAGGGGTAGAGACGAGACCCAGTACTTC	CSARGRDETQYF
14	NA	TRBV7-2	NA	TRBJ1-2	TGTGCCAGCAGCCCAAGGACGGACTACTATGGCTACACCTTC	CASSPRTDYYGYTF
13	NA	TRBV18	many	TRBJ2-7	TGTGCCAGCTCACCACCCTCGTTTGCATCGCAGTACTTC	CASSPPSFASQYF
16	NA	TRBV7-2	many	TRBJ2-3	TGTGCCAGCAGCTTAGGGGGGGTCGGCGACACAGATACGCAGTATTTT	CASSLGGVGDTDTQYF
15	TRBD1	TRBV29-1	few	TRBJ2-3	TGCAGCGTTGAAAGCCGGGACAGGGTTACAGATACGCAGTATTTT	CSVESRDRVTDTQYF
14	NA	TRBV5-1	many	TRBJ2-7	TGCGCCAGCAGCACCGGGGACTTCTCCTACGAGCAGTACTTC	CASSTGDFSYEQYF
11	NA	TRBV12-3/TRBV12-4	many	TRBJ2-5	TGTGCCAGCAGTCATCAAGAGACCCAGTACTTC	CASSHQETQYF
14	NA	TRBV7-9	many	TRBJ2-3	TGTGCCAGCAGCTTTGGCAGGGAGGCAGATACGCAGTATTTT	CASSFGREADTQYF
14	NA	TRBV3-1	many	TRBJ1-1	TGTGCCAGCAGCGAGGGGGGCCGGGGCACTGAAGCTTTCTTT	CASSEGGRGTEAFF
15	TRBD1	TRBV5-4	many	TRBJ2-2	TGTGCCAGCAGCCCTGGGACAGCCCGGGGAGGGGAGCTGTTTTTT	CASSPGTARGGELFF
11	NA	TRBV7-9	many	TRBJ2-2	TGTGCCAGCAGCTTTCCCGGGGAGCTGTTTTTT	CASSFPGELFF
12	NA	TRBV20-1	many	TRBJ2-3	TGCAGTGCTAGCCTAGTAACAGATACGCAGTATTTT	CSASLVTDTQYF
15	TRBD2	TRBV28	many	TRBJ2-1	TGTGCCAGCAGTCCGACTAGCGGGAGGGAGCATGAGCAGTTCTTC	CASSPTSGREHEQFF
12	NA	TRBV7-8	many	TRBJ1-6	TGTGCCAGCAGCCCAGGAAATTCACCCCTCCACTTT	CASSPGNSPLHF
15	TRBD1	TRBV29-1	many	TRBJ1-5	TGCAGCGTCGCCCTCTTGGGACAGCCGAATCAGCCCCAGCATTTT	CSVALLGQPNQPQHF
12	TRBD1	TRBV20-1	many	TRBJ1-2	TGCAGTGCCCGCGAGGGGGCCTATGGCTACACCTTC	CSAREGAYGYTF
16	NA	TRBV27	many	TRBJ2-1	TGTGCCAGCAGTTTAACGAGCGAGGCCCGGCACAATGAGCAGTTCTTC	CASSLTSEARHNEQFF